This entry concerns a single T cell receptor (beta chain). The sample belongs to a study of blood T cell repertoires in COVID-19. On the study more broadly: From T cells, B-cell-depleted T cells, or PBMCs came the material, which was cDNA or gDNA.

Authors' processing steps: By means of reference gene primer amplification, nucleated cell counts were estimated. Clones were read by immunoSEQ multiplex PCR, and TCRdb kept only the in-frame ones, dropping some. V and J calls and clone size are as listed in that table; D and trimming were resolved from the DNA. The table lists about 75,000 clones, approximately 86% of them singletons. The CDR3 extends over 13 amino acids. The germline CDR1 and CDR2 sequences are DFQATT and SNEGSKA (reference sequence). The V and J ends lost 3 bases and 4 bases respectively, with 12 bases between them. The specimen was peripheral blood. The chain has TRBV20-1 and TRBJ1-1; tentatively, D is TRBD1 (6 bases). This sequence originates from a woman aged 45-60 years with acute or convalescent COVID-19. This CDR3 reads CSASLARGTEAFF. The CDR3, as DNA: TGCAGTGCTAGTCTGGCCAGGGGCACTGAAGCTTTCTTT.